This T cell receptor beta chain originates from a study of T-cell reconstitution after alpha-beta-depleted transplantation in children. Study results and limitations: The main origin of T-cell counts and diversity one year after transplant was newly produced T cells. Some patients' high day-60 TCRbeta diversity was attributed to recipient cells surviving conditioning. Two months or so post-transplant, alpha-beta T cells reportedly derived from several hundred expanded graft clones.

Library preparation (for TCRbeta) was performed with unique molecular identifiers. TCRdb used MiXCR to reprocess the PCR reads, holding one entry per CDR3 protein. The data hold 130,000 to 150,000 distinct CDR3 sequences, with 8.8% observed a single time. This clonotype has just a few counts. Its antigen is currently unknown. The trim removed 5 bases at V and 6 bases at J, leaving 8 bases unmatched. CDR1 and CDR2 (germline): DFQATT, SNEGSKA (reference sequence). The CDR3 extends over 15 amino acids. This specimen was PBMCs, mostly from graft donor cells, taken 180 days after TCRalphabeta/CD19-depleted stem cell transplant. The clonotype originates from a female patient between 2 and 10 years old who had a stem cell transplant for congenital amegakaryocytic thrombocytopenia, so the T cells may come from the graft donor. This chain links TRBV20-1 with TRBJ2-1; 12 nucleotides align to TRBD2. The DNA of the CDR3 is TGCAGTGCTTTGTACGGACTAGCGGGGTCCAATGAGCAGTTCTTC. Amino acids: CSALYGLAGSNEQFF.